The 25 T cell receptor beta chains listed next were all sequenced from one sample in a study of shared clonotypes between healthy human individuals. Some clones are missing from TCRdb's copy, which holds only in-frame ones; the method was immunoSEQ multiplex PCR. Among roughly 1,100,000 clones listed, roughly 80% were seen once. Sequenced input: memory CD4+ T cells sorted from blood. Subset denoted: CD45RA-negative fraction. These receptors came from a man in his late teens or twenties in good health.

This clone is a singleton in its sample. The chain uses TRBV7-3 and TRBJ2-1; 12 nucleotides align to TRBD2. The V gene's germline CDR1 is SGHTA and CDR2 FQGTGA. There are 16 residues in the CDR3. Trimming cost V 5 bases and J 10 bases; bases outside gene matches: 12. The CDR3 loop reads CASSEWTSGAWAEQFF. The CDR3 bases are TGTGCCAGCAGCGAGTGGACTAGCGGGGCGTGGGCAGAGCAGTTCTTC.

The CDR3 loop is CASSLVSLNYGYTF. The CDR3 DNA sequence: TGTGCCAGCAGCTTAGTCTCTCTAAACTATGGCTACACCTTC. This chain uses TRBV7-2 with TRBJ1-2; D ambiguous. V dropped 1 base and J dropped 2 bases, with 8 bases sitting between them. This CDR3 region has 14 residues. Germline assignment: CDR1 SGHTA and CDR2 FQGNSA.

CDR3 sequence (DNA): TGTGCCAGCAGTCCAACTAGCCGGCTGGGCGGGGAGCTGTTTTTT. It codes for CASSPTSRLGGELFF. The chain is built from TRBV27 and TRBJ2-2; D perhaps matches TRBD2 (6 bases). Between the trimmed V and J ends, which lost 5 bases and 7 bases, there was a span of 17 bases. The length of the CDR3 is 15 residues. The germline V gene encodes CDR1 MNHEY and CDR2 SMNVEV (reference sequence).

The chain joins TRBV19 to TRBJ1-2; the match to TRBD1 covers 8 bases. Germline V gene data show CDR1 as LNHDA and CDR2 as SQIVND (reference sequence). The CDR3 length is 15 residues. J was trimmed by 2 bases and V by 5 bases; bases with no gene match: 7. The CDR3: CASSSKTGGNYGYTF. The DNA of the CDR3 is TGTGCCAGTAGTTCTAAAACAGGGGGAAACTATGGCTACACCTTC.

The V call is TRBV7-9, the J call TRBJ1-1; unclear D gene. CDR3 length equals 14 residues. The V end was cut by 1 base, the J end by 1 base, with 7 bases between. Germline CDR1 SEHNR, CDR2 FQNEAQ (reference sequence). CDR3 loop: CASSLESGNTEAFF. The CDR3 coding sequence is TGTGCCAGCAGCTTAGAGTCAGGGAACACTGAAGCTTTCTTT.

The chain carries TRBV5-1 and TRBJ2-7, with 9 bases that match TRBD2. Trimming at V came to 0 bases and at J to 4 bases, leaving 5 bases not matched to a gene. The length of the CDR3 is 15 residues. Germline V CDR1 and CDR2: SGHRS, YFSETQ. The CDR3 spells CASSLGASGKYEQYF. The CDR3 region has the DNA TGCGCCAGCAGCTTGGGAGCTAGCGGGAAGTACGAGCAGTACTTC.

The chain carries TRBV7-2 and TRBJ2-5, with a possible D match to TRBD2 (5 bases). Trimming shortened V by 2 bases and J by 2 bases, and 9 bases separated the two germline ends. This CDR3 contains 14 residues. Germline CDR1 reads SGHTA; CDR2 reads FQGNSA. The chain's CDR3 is CASSLWTLQETQYF. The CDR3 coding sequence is TGTGCCAGCAGCTTATGGACTCTACAAGAGACCCAGTACTTC.

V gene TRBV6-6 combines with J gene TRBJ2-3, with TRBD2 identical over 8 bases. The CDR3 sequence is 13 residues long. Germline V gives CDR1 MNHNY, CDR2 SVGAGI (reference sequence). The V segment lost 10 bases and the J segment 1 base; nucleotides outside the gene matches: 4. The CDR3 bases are TGTGCCACCCGGGAGGGTGGCACAGATACGCAGTATTTT. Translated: CATREGGTDTQYF.

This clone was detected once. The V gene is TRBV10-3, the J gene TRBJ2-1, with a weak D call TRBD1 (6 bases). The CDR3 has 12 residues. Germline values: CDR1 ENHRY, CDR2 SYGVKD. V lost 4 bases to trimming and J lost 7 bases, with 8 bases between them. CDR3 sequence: CAISGQENEQFF. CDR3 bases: TGTGCCATCAGTGGACAGGAAAATGAGCAGTTCTTC.

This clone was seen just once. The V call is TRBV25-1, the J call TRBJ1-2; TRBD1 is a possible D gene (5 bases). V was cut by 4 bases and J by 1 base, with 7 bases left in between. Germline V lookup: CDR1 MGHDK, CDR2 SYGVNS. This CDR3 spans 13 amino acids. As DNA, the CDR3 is TGTGCCAGCAGTGGACAGATTAACTATGGCTACACCTTC. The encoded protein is CASSGQINYGYTF.

The CDR3 DNA is TGTGCCAGCAGCTTCGGCGGTGAGCAGTTCTTC. Translated: CASSFGGEQFF. The chain joins TRBV7-2 to TRBJ2-1; no reliable D call. From germline, CDR1 is SGHTA and CDR2 FQGNSA. The CDR3 contains 11 residues. V shed 3 bases and J shed 9 bases, with 6 bases lying between them.

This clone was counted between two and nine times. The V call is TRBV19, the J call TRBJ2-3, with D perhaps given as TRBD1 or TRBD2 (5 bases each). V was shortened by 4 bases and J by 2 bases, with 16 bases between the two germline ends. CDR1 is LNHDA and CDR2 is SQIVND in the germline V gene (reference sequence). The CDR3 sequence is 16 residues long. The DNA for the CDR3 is TGTGCCAGTAGTAGTCAGGGAGTCGGGTACACAGATACGCAGTATTTT. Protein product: CASSSQGVGYTDTQYF.

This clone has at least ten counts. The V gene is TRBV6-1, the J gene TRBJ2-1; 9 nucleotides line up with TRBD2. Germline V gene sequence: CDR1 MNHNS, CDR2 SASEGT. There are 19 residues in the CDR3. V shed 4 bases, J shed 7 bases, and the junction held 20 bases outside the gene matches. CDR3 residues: CASSARQAGGPSGRNEQFF. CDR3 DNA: TGTGCCAGCAGTGCTCGACAGGCGGGGGGGCCCTCGGGGAGAAATGAGCAGTTCTTC.

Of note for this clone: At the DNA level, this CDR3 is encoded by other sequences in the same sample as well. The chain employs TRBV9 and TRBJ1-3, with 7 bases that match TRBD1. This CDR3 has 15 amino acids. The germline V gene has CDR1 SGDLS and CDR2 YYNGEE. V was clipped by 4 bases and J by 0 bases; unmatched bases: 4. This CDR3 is CASSPGTVSGNTIYF. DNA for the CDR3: TGTGCCAGCAGCCCCGGGACAGTCTCTGGAAACACCATATATTTT.

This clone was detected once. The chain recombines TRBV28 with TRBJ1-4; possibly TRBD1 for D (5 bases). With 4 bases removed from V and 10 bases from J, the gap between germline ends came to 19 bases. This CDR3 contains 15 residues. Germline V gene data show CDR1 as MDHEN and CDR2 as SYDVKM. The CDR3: CASSSPGTPRGKLFF. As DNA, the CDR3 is TGTGCCAGCAGTTCCCCCGGGACCCCTCGAGGAAAACTGTTTTTT.

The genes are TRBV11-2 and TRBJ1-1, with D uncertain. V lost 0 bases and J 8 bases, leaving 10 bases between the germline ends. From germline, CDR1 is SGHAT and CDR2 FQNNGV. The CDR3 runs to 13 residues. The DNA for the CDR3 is TGTGCCAGCAGCTTAGATGCGGGGAGAGAAGCTTTCTTT. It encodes CASSLDAGREAFF.

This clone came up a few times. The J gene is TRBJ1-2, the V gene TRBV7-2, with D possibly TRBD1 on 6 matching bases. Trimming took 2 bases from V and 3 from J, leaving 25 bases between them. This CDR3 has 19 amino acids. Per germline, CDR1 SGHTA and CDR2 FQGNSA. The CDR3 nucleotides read TGTGCCAGCAGCTTAAGGACCCTCCCGGGACAACCTAAGGACTATGGCTACACCTTC. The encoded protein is CASSLRTLPGQPKDYGYTF.

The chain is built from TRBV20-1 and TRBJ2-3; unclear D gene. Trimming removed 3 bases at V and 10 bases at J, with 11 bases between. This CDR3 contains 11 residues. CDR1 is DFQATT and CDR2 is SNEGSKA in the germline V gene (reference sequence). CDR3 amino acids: CSASQVSAQYF. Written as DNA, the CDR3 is TGCAGTGCTAGTCAGGTGTCGGCGCAGTATTTT.

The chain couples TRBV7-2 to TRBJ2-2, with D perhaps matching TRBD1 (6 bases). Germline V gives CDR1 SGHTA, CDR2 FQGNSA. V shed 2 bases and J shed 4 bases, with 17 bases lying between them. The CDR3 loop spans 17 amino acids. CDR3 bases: TGTGCCAGCAGCTTACTGTCGTTAGGGGGTGCCACCGGGGAGCTGTTTTTT. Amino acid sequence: CASSLLSLGGATGELFF.

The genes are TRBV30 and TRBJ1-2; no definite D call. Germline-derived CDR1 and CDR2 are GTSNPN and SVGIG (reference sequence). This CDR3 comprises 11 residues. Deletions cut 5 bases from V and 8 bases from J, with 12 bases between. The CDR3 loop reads CAWSASRGYTF. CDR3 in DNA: TGTGCCTGGTCGGCTTCTAGAGGCTACACCTTC.

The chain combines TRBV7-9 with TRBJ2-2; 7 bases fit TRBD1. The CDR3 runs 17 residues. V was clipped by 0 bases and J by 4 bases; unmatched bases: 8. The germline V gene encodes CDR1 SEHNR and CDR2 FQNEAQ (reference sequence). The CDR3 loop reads CASSLAYSGGSTGELFF. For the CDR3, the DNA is TGTGCCAGCAGCTTAGCCTATTCAGGGGGAAGCACCGGGGAGCTGTTTTTT.

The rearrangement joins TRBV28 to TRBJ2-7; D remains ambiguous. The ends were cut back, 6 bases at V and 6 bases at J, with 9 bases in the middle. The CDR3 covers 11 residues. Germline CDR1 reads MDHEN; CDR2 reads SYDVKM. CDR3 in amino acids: CASSWISEQYF. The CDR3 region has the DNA TGTGCCAGCAGCTGGATTTCCGAGCAGTACTTC.

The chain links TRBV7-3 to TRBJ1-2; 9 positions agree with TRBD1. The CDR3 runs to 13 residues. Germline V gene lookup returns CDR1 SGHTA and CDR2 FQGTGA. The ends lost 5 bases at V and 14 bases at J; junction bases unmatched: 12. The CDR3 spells CASSLDEQGAVTF. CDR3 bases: TGTGCCAGCAGCCTCGACGAACAGGGGGCTGTTACCTTC.

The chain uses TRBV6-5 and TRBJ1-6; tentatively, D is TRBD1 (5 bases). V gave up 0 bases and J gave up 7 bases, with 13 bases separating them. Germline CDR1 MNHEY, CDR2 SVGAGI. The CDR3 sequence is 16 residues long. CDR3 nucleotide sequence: TGTGCCAGCAGTTACTCGCGGGGGACTATAAATTCACCCCTCCACTTT. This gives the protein CASSYSRGTINSPLHF.

CDR3 residues: CASSNEGPKNIQYF. The CDR3 bases are TGTGCCAGTAGTAACGAGGGACCCAAAAACATTCAGTACTTC. The V and J genes are TRBV19 and TRBJ2-4; D may match TRBD1 or TRBD2 (5 bases each). Germline V lookup: CDR1 LNHDA, CDR2 SQIVND (reference sequence). V lost 4 bases to trimming and J lost 2 bases, with 9 bases between them. The CDR3 contains 14 residues.